A selection of T cell receptor beta chains follows, all from one sample in a study of blood T cell repertoires in COVID-19. Profiling relied on immunoSEQ multiplex PCR, and the TCRdb table lists in-frame clones only, not all of them. The table has 30,000 to 45,000 clones, about 91% seen once. The sequenced material came from peripheral blood. The receptors were gathered from a woman between 65 and 79 years old with active COVID-19. The CDR3 runs from the conserved cysteine through the conserved F or W. The D gene is left open where the match is weak. Only some rows state a clone size, as once, few, many or a class for expanded clones.

j_call d_call v_call clone_size cdr3_nt cdr3_aa
TRBJ2-4 NA TRBV3-1/TRBV3-2 few TGTGCCAGCAGCCAAGGGGGGGAGGTGTACTTC CASSQGGEVYF
TRBJ1-1 TRBD1 TRBV11-2 NA TGTGCCAGCAGCTTACAGGGGGCGGACACTGAAGCTTTCTTT CASSLQGADTEAFF
TRBJ2-2 TRBD1 TRBV7-7 NA TGTGCCAGCAGCCCCGGGACAGGGGACACCGGGGAGCTGTTTTTT CASSPGTGDTGELFF
TRBJ1-1 NA TRBV5-4 NA TGTGCCAGCAGCTTTGGACAGTCCACTGAAGCTTTCTTT CASSFGQSTEAFF
TRBJ2-3 NA TRBV9 NA TGTGCCAGCAGCGTGCGGGGCCCTTCGGCAGATACGCAGTATTTT CASSVRGPSADTQYF
TRBJ1-5 NA TRBV10-3 NA TGTGCCATAGCGGGGAGCGGCAATCAGCCCCAGCATTTT CAIAGSGNQPQHF
TRBJ2-1 TRBD1 TRBV19 NA TGTGCCAGTAGTATAAAGAGGACAGGGGGCAATGAGCAGTTCTTC CASSIKRTGGNEQFF
TRBJ2-3 TRBD2 TRBV7-2 once TGTGCCAGCAGGGTAGTAATTAGCGGGGGGACCACAGATACGCAGTATTTT CASRVVISGGTTDTQYF
TRBJ1-2 NA TRBV7-9 few TGTGCCAGCAGCCAAACCCCAGGGATTTATGGCTACACCTTC CASSQTPGIYGYTF
TRBJ2-6 NA TRBV7-2 NA TGTGCCAGCAGCAGGTTCCCGGGGGCTGGGGCCAACGTCCTGACTTTC CASSRFPGAGANVLTF
TRBJ2-2 TRBD2 TRBV18 NA TGTGCCAGCTCACCATCCACAGGGGGCGCGAAGACTAGCGGGGATTACACCGGGGAGCTGTTTTTT CASSPSTGGAKTSGDYTGELFF
TRBJ1-1 NA TRBV13 once TGTGCCAGCAGCAGTGACCAGGGTGTGAATGAAGCTTTCTTT CASSSDQGVNEAFF
TRBJ2-5 NA TRBV5-1 NA TGCGCCAGCAGCGTTAGGGGCCCCGGGGAGACCCAGTACTTC CASSVRGPGETQYF
TRBJ2-7 TRBD2 TRBV20-1 NA TGCAGTGCTAGTTGGGTCGAGGCTAGCGGGTTACCGCACGAGCAGTACTTC CSASWVEASGLPHEQYF
TRBJ2-2 NA TRBV2 NA TGTGCCAGCAGTGCATCAGTAGCATCTGTCACCGGGGAGCTGTTTTTT CASSASVASVTGELFF
TRBJ2-1 NA TRBV5-4 once TGTGCCAGCAGCCCGATGGGGGGTTCCTACAATGAGCAGTTCTTC CASSPMGGSYNEQFF
TRBJ2-1 NA TRBV2 NA TGTGCCAGCAGAGTTAGGAGCAATGAGCAGTTCTTC CASRVRSNEQFF
TRBJ1-1 NA TRBV29-1 NA TGCAGCGTTGCAGGGGAGTTGGGCACTGAAGCTTTCTTT CSVAGELGTEAFF
TRBJ1-2 NA TRBV5-1 NA TGCGCCAGCAGCCTCGACAGTAACTATGGCTACACCTTC CASSLDSNYGYTF
TRBJ2-4 NA TRBV28 NA TGTGCCAGCAGTTTACTGGGGGCCGCCAAAAACATTCAGTACTTC CASSLLGAAKNIQYF
TRBJ1-1 TRBD1 TRBV5-1 NA TGCGCCAGCAGCTTATTGCTGGTCGACAGAGGGACAGACATGAACACTGAAGCTTTCTTT CASSLLLVDRGTDMNTEAFF
TRBJ2-3 NA TRBV12-3/TRBV12-4 NA TGTGCCAGCGGAGGGGCGCCGTTTTCGCAGTATTTT CASGGAPFSQYF
TRBJ2-7 TRBD2 TRBV11-2 NA TGTGCCAGCAGCTTAGCGGGGGGCGAGCAGTACTTC CASSLAGGEQYF
TRBJ1-5 NA TRBV19 NA TGTGCCAGTAGTATGGGAGGAGAGAATCAGCCCCAGCATTTT CASSMGGENQPQHF
TRBJ1-2 NA TRBV20-1 NA TGCAGTGCTAGCGGCGGTGGTGGCTACACCTTC CSASGGGGYTF
TRBJ2-7 NA TRBV5-4 NA TGTGCCAGCAGCCAGGACTTAGTAAAGGGCTACGAGCAGTACTTC CASSQDLVKGYEQYF
TRBJ1-2 TRBD1 TRBV6-5 NA TGTGCCAGCAGCCCGGGACAGTCCTATGGCTACACCTTC CASSPGQSYGYTF
TRBJ2-5 NA TRBV6-2/TRBV6-3 NA TGTGCCAGCAGGCCTGAACAGGGTAGAGAGACCCAGTACTTC CASRPEQGRETQYF
TRBJ1-1 NA TRBV11-1 NA TGTGCCAGCAGCATAAAAGTTGTCGGGATAGCTTTCTTT CASSIKVVGIAFF
TRBJ1-2 NA TRBV5-4 NA TGTGCCAGCAGCTTGGCCTTAGGGAGCGGCTACACCTTC CASSLALGSGYTF
TRBJ2-1 TRBD2 TRBV7-2 NA TGTGCCAGCAGCTACACCGGGGGGGCGGGTGAGCAGTTCTTC CASSYTGGAGEQFF
TRBJ1-5 TRBD1 TRBV28 NA TGTGCCAGCAGTTCCGGACAGGGGTTTAGGGCCAATCAGCCCCAGCATTTT CASSSGQGFRANQPQHF
TRBJ1-4 TRBD1 TRBV30 NA TGTGCCTGGAGTGTAGGGACAGTTGCCAATGAAAAACTGTTTTTT CAWSVGTVANEKLFF
TRBJ1-3 NA TRBV11-2 NA TGTGCCAGCAGCGTACAGGGTTCTGGAAACACCATATATTTT CASSVQGSGNTIYF
TRBJ2-7 NA TRBV10-3 NA TGTGCCATCAGTGATCCGGACAGGGAGGGCGAGCAGTACTTC CAISDPDREGEQYF
TRBJ2-7 NA TRBV2 NA TGTGCCAGCAGTGAAAGGACTAACGAGCAGTACTTC CASSERTNEQYF
TRBJ1-2 NA TRBV5-4 NA TGTGCCAGCAGCATAGGGGGTTATGGCTACACCTTC CASSIGGYGYTF
TRBJ1-4 TRBD1 TRBV6-5 NA TGTGCCAGCCGGGACAGGGGCTATAATGAAAAACTGTTTTTT CASRDRGYNEKLFF
TRBJ2-6 TRBD1 TRBV19 NA TGTGCCAGTCGTCCAGGGGGCGCTGGGGCCAACGTCCTGACTTTC CASRPGGAGANVLTF
TRBJ1-5 NA TRBV28 NA TGTGCCAGCAGTTTAGGGCAGGGGATGGTCCCTCAGCCCCAGCATTTT CASSLGQGMVPQPQHF
TRBJ2-3 TRBD1 TRBV12-3/TRBV12-4 NA TGTGCCAGCAGGGGACAGGCGCAGTATTTT CASRGQAQYF
TRBJ1-3 TRBD1 TRBV4-3 NA TGCGCCAGCAGCCAGGACAGGGGGCTAGGAAACACCATATATTTT CASSQDRGLGNTIYF
TRBJ2-3 TRBD1 TRBV27 few TGTGCCAGCAGTACGGACAGGGGGGCCACAGATACGCAGTATTTT CASSTDRGATDTQYF
TRBJ1-2 NA TRBV5-1 NA TGCGCCAGCAGCTTGTACACGAACTATGGCTACACCTTC CASSLYTNYGYTF
TRBJ2-7 TRBD2 TRBV30 NA TGTGCCTGGAGTCATCAGGGGACTAGTGGCGAGCAGTACTTC CAWSHQGTSGEQYF
TRBJ2-5 TRBD2 TRBV6-6 NA TGTGCCAGCAGCCTACTAGCGGGGCAAGAGACCCAGTACTTC CASSLLAGQETQYF
TRBJ2-3 TRBD2 TRBV6-2/TRBV6-3 NA TGTGCCAGCAGCCCCCGACTAGCGGGCCGGCCCACAGATACGCAGTATTTT CASSPRLAGRPTDTQYF
TRBJ1-5 TRBD1 TRBV5-8 NA TGTGCCAGCAGCTTGGGGGGGACAGGGGGCAACTTTTATCAGCCCCAGCATTTT CASSLGGTGGNFYQPQHF
TRBJ1-1 TRBD1 TRBV19 NA TGTGCCAGTAGGCCGACAGGGCGTGTGGGAACTGAAGCTTTCTTT CASRPTGRVGTEAFF
TRBJ1-5 NA TRBV3-1/TRBV3-2 NA TGTGCCAGCAGCTCAACTACCGGGGGCAATCAGCCCCAGCATTTT CASSSTTGGNQPQHF
TRBJ2-7 NA TRBV5-5 NA TGTGCCAGCAGCCGAGTTCCCTACCAGGATGAGCAGTACTTC CASSRVPYQDEQYF
TRBJ2-5 TRBD1 TRBV5-4 NA TGTGCCAGCAGTCCTGACAGGGGATCGGGGACCCAGTACTTC CASSPDRGSGTQYF
TRBJ1-1 NA TRBV9 NA TGTGCCAGCAGCGTAGTCGGGAGTACTGAAGCTTTCTTT CASSVVGSTEAFF